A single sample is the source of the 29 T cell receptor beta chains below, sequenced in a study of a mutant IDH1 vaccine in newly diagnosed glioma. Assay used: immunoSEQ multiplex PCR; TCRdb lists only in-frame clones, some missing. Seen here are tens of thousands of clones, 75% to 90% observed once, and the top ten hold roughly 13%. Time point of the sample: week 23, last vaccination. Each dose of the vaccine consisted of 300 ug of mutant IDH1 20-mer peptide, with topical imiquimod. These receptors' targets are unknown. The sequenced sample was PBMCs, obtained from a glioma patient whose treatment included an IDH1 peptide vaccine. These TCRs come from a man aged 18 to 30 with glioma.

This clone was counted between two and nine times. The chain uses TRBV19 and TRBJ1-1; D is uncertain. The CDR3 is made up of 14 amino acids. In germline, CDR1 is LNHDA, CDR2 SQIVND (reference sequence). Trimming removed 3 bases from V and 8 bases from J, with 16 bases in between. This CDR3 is CASSMISAAGEAFF. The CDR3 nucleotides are TGTGCCAGTAGTATGATAAGTGCGGCAGGCGAAGCTTTCTTT.

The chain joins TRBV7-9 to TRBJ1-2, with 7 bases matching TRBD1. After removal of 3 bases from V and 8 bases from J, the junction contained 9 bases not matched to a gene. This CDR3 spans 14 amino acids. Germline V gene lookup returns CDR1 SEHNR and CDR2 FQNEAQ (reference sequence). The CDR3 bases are TGTGCCAGCAGCTTGGAGACAGGGAGATGGGGCTACACCTTC. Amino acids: CASSLETGRWGYTF. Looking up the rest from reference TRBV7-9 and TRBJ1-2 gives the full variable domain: DTGVSQNPRHKITKRGQNVTFRCDPISEHNRLYWYRQTLGQGPEFLTYFQNEAQLEKSRLLSDRFSAERPKGSFSTLEIQRTEQGDSAMYLCASSLETGRWGYTFGSGTRLTVV.

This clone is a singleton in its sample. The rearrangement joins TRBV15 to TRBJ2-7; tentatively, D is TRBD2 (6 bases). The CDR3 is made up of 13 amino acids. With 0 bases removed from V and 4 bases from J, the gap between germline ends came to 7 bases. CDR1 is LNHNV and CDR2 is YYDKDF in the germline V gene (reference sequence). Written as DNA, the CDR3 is TGTGCCACCAGCAGAGAGCGGGGTTACGAGCAGTACTTC. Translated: CATSRERGYEQYF.

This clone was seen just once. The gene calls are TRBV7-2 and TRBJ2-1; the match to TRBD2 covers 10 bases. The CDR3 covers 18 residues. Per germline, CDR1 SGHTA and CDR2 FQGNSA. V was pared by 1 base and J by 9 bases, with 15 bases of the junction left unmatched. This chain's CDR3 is CASSLGRGGGLAFGEQFF. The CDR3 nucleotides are TGTGCCAGCAGCTTAGGAAGAGGCGGGGGACTAGCGTTTGGTGAGCAGTTCTTC.

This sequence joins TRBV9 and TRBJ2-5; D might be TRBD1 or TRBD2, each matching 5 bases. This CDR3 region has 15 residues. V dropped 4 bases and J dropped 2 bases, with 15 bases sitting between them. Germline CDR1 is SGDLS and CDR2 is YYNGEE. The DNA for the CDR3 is TGTGCCAGCAGCACCGGGACCCCCTGGCAAGAGACCCAGTACTTC. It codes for CASSTGTPWQETQYF.

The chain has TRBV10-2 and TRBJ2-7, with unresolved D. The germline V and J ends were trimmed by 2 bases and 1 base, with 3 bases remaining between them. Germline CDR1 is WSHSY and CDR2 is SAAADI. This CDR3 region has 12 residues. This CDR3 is CASSEVSYEQYF. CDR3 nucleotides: TGCGCCAGCAGTGAGGTGTCCTACGAGCAGTACTTC.

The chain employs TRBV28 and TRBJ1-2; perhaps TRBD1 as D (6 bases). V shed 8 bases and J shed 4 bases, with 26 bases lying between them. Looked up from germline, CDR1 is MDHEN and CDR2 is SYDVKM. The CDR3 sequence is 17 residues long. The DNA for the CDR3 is TGTGCCAGCGGGCTTGGTCGGAGAGGGGGGGGGAGCTATGGCTACACCTTC. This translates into CASGLGRRGGGSYGYTF.

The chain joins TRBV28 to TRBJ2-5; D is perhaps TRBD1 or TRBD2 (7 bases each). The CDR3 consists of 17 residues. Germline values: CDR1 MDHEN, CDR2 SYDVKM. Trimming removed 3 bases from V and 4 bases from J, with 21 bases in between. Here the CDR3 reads CASSLAGGQAGAETQYF. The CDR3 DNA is TGTGCCAGCAGTTTGGCTGGCGGACAGGCGGGGGCAGAGACCCAGTACTTC.

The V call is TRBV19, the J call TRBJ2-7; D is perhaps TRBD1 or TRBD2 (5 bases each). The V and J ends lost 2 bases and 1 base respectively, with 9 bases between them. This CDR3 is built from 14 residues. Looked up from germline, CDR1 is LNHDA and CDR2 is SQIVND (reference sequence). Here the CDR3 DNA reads TGTGCCAGTAGTATACGGGACGGGTCCTACGAGCAGTACTTC. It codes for CASSIRDGSYEQYF.

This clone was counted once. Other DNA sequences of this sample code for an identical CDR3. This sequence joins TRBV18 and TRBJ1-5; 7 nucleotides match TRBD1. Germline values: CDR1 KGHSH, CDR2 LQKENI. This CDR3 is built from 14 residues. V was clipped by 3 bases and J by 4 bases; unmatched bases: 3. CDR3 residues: CASSPGQSNQPQHF. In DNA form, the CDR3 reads TGTGCCAGCTCACCGGGACAGTCGAATCAGCCCCAGCATTTT.

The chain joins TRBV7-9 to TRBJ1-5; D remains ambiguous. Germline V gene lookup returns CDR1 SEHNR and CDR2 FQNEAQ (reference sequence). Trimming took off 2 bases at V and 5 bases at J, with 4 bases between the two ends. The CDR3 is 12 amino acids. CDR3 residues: CASSLMDQPQHF. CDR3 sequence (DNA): TGTGCCAGCAGCTTAATGGATCAGCCCCAGCATTTT.

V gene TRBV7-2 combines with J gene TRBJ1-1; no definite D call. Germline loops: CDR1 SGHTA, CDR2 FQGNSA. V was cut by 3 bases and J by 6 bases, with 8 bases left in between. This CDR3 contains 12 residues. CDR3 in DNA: TGTGCCAGCAGCTTCACCTGGGCTGAAGCTTTCTTT. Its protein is CASSFTWAEAFF.

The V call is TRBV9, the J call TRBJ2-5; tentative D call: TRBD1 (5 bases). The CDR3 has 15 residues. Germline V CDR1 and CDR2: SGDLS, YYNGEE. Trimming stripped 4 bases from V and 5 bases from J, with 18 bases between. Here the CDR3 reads CASSPGSRVAETQYF. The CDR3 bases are TGTGCCAGCAGCCCCGGATCCAGGGTTGCGGAGACCCAGTACTTC.

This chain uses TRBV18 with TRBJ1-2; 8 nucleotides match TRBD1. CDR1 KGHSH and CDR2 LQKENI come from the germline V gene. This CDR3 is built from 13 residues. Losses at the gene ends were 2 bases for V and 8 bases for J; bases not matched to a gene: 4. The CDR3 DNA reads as TGTGCCAGCTCACCAATCCAGGGGGCGGGCTACACCTTC. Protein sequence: CASSPIQGAGYTF.

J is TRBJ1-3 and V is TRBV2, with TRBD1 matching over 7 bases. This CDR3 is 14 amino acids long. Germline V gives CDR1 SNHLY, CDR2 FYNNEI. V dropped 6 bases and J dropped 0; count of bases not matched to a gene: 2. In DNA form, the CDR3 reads TGTGCCAGCAGGGGGGACAGCTCTGGAAACACCATATATTTT. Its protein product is CASRGDSSGNTIYF. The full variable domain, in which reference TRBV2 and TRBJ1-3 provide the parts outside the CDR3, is EPEVTQTPSHQVTQMGQEVILRCVPISNHLYFYWYRQILGQKVEFLVSFYNNEISEKSEIFDDQFSVERPDGSNFTLKIRSTKLEDSAMYFCASRGDSSGNTIYFGEGSWLTVV.

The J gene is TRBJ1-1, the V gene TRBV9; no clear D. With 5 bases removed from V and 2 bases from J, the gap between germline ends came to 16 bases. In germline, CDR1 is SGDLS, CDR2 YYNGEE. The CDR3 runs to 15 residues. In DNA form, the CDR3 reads TGTGCCAGCAGTCCGCAGAACACCCTCAACACTGAAGCTTTCTTT. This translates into CASSPQNTLNTEAFF.

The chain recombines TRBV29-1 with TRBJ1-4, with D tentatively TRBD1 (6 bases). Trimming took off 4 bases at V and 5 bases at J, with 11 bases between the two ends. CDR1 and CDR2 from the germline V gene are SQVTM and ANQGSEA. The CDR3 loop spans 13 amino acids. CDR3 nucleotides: TGCAGCGTTGCTACAGGGCTCAATGAAAAACTGTTTTTT. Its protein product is CSVATGLNEKLFF.

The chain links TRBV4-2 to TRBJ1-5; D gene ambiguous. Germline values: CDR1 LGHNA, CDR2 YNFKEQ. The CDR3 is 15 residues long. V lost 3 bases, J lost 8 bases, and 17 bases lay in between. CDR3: CASSQTGNAEEPQHF. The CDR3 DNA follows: TGTGCCAGCAGCCAGACCGGGAACGCGGAGGAGCCCCAGCATTTT.

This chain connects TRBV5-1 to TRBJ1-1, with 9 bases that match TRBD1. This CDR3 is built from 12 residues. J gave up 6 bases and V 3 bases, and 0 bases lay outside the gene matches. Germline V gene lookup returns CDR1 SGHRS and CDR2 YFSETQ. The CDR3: CASSWTGAEAFF. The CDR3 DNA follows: TGCGCCAGCAGCTGGACAGGGGCTGAAGCTTTCTTT.

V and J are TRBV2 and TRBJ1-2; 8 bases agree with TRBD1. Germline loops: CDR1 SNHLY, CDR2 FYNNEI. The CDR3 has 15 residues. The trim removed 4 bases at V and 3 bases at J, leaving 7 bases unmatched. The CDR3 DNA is TGTGCCAGCAGTGTCGACAGGGGCCCATACTATGGCTACACCTTC. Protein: CASSVDRGPYYGYTF.

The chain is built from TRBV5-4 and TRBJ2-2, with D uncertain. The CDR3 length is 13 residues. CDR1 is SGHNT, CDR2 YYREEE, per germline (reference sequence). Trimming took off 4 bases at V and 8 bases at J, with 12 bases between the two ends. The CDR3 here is CASSRVGGGELFF. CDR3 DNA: TGTGCCAGCAGCCGCGTCGGTGGGGGGGAGCTGTTTTTT.

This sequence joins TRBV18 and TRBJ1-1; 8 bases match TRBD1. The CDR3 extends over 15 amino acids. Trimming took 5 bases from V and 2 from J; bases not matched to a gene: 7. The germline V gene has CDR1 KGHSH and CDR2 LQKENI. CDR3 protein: CASSSGTGFNTEAFF. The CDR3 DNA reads TGTGCCAGCTCATCCGGGACAGGTTTTAACACTGAAGCTTTCTTT.

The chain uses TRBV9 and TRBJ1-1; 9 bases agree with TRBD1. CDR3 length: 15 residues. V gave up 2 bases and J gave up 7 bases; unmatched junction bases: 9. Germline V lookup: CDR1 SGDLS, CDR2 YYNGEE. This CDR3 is CASSVGTGSPYEAFF. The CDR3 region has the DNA TGTGCCAGCAGCGTCGGGACAGGGAGTCCTTATGAAGCTTTCTTT.

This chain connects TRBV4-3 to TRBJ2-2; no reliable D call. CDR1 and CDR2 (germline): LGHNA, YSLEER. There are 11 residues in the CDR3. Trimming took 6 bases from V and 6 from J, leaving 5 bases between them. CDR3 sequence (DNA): TGCGCCAGCAGTCCTCCCGGGGAGCTGTTTTTT. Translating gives CASSPPGELFF.

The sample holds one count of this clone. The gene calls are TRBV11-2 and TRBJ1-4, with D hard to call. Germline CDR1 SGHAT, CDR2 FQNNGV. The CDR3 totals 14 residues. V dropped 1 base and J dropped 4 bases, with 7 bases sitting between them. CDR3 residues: CASSLGQINEKLFF. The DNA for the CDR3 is TGTGCCAGCAGCTTAGGACAAATTAATGAAAAACTGTTTTTT.

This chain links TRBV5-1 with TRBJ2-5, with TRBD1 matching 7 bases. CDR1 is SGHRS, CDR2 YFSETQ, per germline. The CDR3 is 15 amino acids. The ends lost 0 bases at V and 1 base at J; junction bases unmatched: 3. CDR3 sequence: CASSLGDRVQETQYF. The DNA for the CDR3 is TGCGCCAGCAGCTTGGGAGACAGGGTCCAAGAGACCCAGTACTTC.

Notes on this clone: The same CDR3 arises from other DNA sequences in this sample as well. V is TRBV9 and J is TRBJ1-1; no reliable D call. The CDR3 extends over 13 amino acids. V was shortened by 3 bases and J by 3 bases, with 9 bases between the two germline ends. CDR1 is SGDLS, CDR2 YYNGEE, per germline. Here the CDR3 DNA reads TGTGCCAGCAGCGCCGGGCAGGACACTGAAGCTTTCTTT. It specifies CASSAGQDTEAFF.

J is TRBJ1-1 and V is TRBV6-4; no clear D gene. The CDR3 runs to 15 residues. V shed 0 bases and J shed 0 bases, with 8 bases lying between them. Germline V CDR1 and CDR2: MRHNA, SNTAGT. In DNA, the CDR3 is TGTGCCAGCAGTGACTCCCCCGGACTGAACACTGAAGCTTTCTTT. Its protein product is CASSDSPGLNTEAFF.

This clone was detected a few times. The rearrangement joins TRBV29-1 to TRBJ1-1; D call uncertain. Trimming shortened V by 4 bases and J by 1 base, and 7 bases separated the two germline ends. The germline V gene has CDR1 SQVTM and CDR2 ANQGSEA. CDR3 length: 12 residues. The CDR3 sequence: CSVVGWNTEAFF. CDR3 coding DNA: TGCAGCGTTGTAGGGTGGAACACTGAAGCTTTCTTT.